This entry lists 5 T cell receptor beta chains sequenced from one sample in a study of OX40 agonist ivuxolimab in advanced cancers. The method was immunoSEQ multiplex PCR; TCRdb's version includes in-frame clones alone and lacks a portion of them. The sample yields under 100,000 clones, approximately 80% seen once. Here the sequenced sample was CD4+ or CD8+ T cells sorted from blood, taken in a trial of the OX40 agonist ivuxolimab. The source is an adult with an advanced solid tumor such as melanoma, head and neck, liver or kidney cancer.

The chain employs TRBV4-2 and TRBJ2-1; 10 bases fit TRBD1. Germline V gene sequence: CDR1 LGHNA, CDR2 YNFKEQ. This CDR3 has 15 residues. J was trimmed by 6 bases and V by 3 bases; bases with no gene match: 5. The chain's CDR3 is CASSHPGQGSNEQFF. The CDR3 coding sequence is TGTGCCAGCAGCCATCCGGGACAGGGGTCCAATGAGCAGTTCTTC.

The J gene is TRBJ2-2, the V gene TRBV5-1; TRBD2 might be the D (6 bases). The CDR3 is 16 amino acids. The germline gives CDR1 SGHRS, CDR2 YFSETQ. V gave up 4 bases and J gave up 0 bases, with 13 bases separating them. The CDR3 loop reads CASSAKTSANTGELFF. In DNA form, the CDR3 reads TGCGCCAGCAGCGCGAAGACTAGTGCGAACACCGGGGAGCTGTTTTTT.

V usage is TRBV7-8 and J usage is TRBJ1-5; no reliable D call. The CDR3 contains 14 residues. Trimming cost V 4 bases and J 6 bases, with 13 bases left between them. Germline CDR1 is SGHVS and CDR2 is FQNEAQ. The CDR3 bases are TGTGCCAGCAGCTGGTCGGGAGCAGGTCAGCCCCAGCATTTT. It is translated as CASSWSGAGQPQHF.

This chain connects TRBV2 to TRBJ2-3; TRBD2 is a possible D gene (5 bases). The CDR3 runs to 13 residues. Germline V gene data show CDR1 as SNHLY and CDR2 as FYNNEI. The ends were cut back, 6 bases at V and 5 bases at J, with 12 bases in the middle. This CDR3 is CASRLEVVDTQYF. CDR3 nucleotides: TGTGCCAGCAGACTAGAGGTAGTAGATACGCAGTATTTT.

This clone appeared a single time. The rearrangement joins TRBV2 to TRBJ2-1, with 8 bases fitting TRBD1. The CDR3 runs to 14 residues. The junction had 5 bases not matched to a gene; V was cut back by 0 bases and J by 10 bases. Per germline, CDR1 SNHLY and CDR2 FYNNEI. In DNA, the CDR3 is TGTGCCAGCAGTGAAGCGCTCAGGGGGCTGGAGCAGTTCTTC. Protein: CASSEALRGLEQFF.